This TCR beta chain comes out of a study of early stage breast cancer tumors. Findings and caveats of the study: Enriched TCRB sequences shared across patients were mostly commonly generated sequences. Unsorted bulk genomic DNA sequencing lacked pairing and functional marker data.

A note on this clone: Its antigen is not known. This specimen includes other DNA sequences encoding the same CDR3.

Assay: immunoSEQ multiplex PCR; the TCRdb copy retains only in-frame clones and omits some. The sample has 45,000 to 60,000 clones, 75% to 95% seen once. The clonotype was recovered from a person between 65 and 80 years old with breast cancer. The specimen sequenced was blood.

As DNA, the CDR3 is TGTGCCATCAGTGACAGCTCCTACGAGCAGTACTTC. This translates into CAISDSSYEQYF. This chain connects TRBV10-3 to TRBJ2-7; no definite D call. This CDR3 has 12 amino acids. Germline CDR1 and CDR2: ENHRY and SYGVKD. Trimming removed 3 bases at V and 0 bases at J, with 3 bases between.